Presented here are 32 T cell receptor beta chains from one specimen sequenced in a study of blood T cells in healthy people across ages. With a J-beta primer mix and a sample-barcoded 5' primer, a second PCR ran about 7 to 12 cycles. TCRdb independently ran MiXCR on the 5' RACE reads; one entry per CDR3 protein. The sample holds more than 500,000 distinct CDR3 sequences, about a quarter seen once. The data were also submitted as part of a second study, on T cells of mothers and their children.

Material for sequencing was blood. These receptor sequences come from a boy under 10 years old in good health.

The chain employs TRBV5-1 and TRBJ2-3; D call uncertain. The CDR3 is made up of 9 amino acids. Germline CDR1 and CDR2: SGHRS and YFSETQ. Trimming pared 4 bases from V and 14 bases from J, leaving 8 bases between. The CDR3 DNA reads TGCGCCAGCAGCCGCCTAAGGTATTTT. It specifies CASSRLRYF.

As concerns this clonotype: The CDR3 ends on some other residue instead of the conserved phenylalanine or tryptophan, so this is likely a read error. V and J are TRBV20-1 and TRBJ2-5, with D tentatively TRBD2 (7 bases). The CDR3 extends over 14 amino acids. The germline V and J ends were trimmed by 1 base and 5 bases, with 14 bases remaining between them. The germline gives CDR1 DFQATT, CDR2 SNEGSKA (reference sequence). The CDR3 DNA follows: TGCAGTGCTAGAGTGGGGGGGGGCCATGAGACCCAGTACTCC. Translation gives CSARVGGGHETQYS.

The rearrangement links TRBV4-3 to TRBJ1-4; D gene unclear. The germline gives CDR1 LGHNA, CDR2 YSLEER. The CDR3 has 13 amino acids. Trimming cost V 4 bases and J 5 bases, with 8 bases left between them. The CDR3 reads CASSPTRNEKLFF. Written as DNA, the CDR3 is TGCGCCAGCAGCCCGACCCGGAATGAAAAACTGTTTTTT.

This chain uses TRBV20-1 with TRBJ2-1; perhaps TRBD2 as D (5 bases). Trimming took off 3 bases at V and 0 bases at J, with 9 bases between the two ends. The germline V gene encodes CDR1 DFQATT and CDR2 SNEGSKA (reference sequence). The CDR3 contains 14 residues. The CDR3 nucleotides read TGCAGTGCTAGCCACGGGATCTCCTACAATGAGCAGTTCTTC. Protein: CSASHGISYNEQFF.

The chain employs TRBV5-1 and TRBJ2-1; 9 bases match TRBD1. The CDR3 sequence is 14 residues long. The germline V gene has CDR1 SGHRS and CDR2 YFSETQ. V shed 4 bases and J 6 bases; nucleotides not matched to a gene: 5. The CDR3 coding sequence is TGCGCCAGCAGCAGGGACAGGGTGGGCAATGAGCAGTTCTTC. Amino acid sequence: CASSRDRVGNEQFF. The entire variable domain, with the rest obtained from reference TRBV5-1 and TRBJ2-1, is as follows: KAGVTQTPRYLIKTRGQQVTLSCSPISGHRSVSWYQQTPGQGLQFLFEYFSETQRNKGNFPGRFSGRQFSNSRSEMNVSTLELGDSALYLCASSRDRVGNEQFFGPGTRLTVL.

The rearrangement links TRBV20-1 to TRBJ2-7, with a tentative D call TRBD2 (6 bases). The CDR3 consists of 12 residues. CDR1 is DFQATT and CDR2 is SNEGSKA in the germline V gene (reference sequence). With 6 bases removed from V and 2 bases from J, the gap between germline ends came to 11 bases. The CDR3 protein is CSATGTPYEQYF. The CDR3 bases are TGCAGTGCAACTGGGACTCCCTACGAGCAGTACTTC.

This clonotype was seen repeatedly, ten times or more. The V and J genes are TRBV6-5 and TRBJ2-3; D uncertain. Looked up from germline, CDR1 is MNHEY and CDR2 is SVGAGI. The CDR3 covers 12 residues. Trimming removed 5 bases from V and 1 base from J, with 4 bases in between. The CDR3 sequence is CASSRGTDTQYF. In DNA form, the CDR3 reads TGTGCCAGCAGTCGGGGCACAGATACGCAGTATTTT.

This sequence joins TRBV25-1 and TRBJ1-5; TRBD1 is a possible D gene (6 bases). The ends were cut back, 3 bases at V and 0 bases at J, with 12 bases in the middle. Germline assignment: CDR1 MGHDK and CDR2 SYGVNS. The CDR3 sequence is 16 residues long. The CDR3 spells CASSDGTGNSNQPQHF. The CDR3 DNA reads TGTGCCAGCAGTGACGGTACAGGGAATAGCAATCAGCCCCAGCATTTT.

This clonotype was detected a few times. The rearrangement uses TRBV20-1 and TRBJ2-5, with unresolved D. The J call may be mistaken, given a closer DNA end match to TRBJ2-1. Germline CDR1 and CDR2: DFQATT and SNEGSKA (reference sequence). This CDR3 spans 15 amino acids. In DNA, the CDR3 is TGCAGTGCTAGAGATCCGAGTGGATCCCTCAATGAGCAGTTCTTC. Translating gives CSARDPSGSLNEQFF.

This clonotype was recorded once. The chain couples TRBV5-5 to TRBJ1-1, with D maybe TRBD1 (5 bases). From germline, CDR1 is SGHKS and CDR2 YYEKEE (reference sequence). The CDR3 loop spans 15 amino acids. Trimming cost V 2 bases and J 3 bases, with 14 bases left between them. The CDR3 DNA reads as TGTGCCAGCAGCTTCGTCTCCGGGGGGTACACTGAAGCTTTCTTT. Translation gives CASSFVSGGYTEAFF.

The chain is built from TRBV19 and TRBJ2-1; D is uncertain. CDR1 and CDR2 (germline): LNHDA, SQIVND (reference sequence). This CDR3 has 14 residues. Trimming removed 7 bases from V and 8 bases from J, with 18 bases in between. The CDR3 DNA reads as TGTGCCAGTACCCCTTTTTGGGGATTGGATGAGCAGTTCTTC. Amino acid sequence: CASTPFWGLDEQFF.

This clonotype was detected a few times. This sequence joins TRBV19 and TRBJ2-1, with D perhaps matching TRBD1 (6 bases). Near its end, the DNA agrees better with TRBJ2-5, so the J call may be wrong. CDR1 LNHDA and CDR2 SQIVND come from the germline V gene (reference sequence). The CDR3 has 13 residues. CDR3 in DNA: TGTGCCAGTAGTAGAACAGGGAGCGAGACCCAGTACTTC. Residues: CASSRTGSETQYF.

The sample holds a few counts of this clonotype. This chain links TRBV5-1 with TRBJ2-5; a possible D gene is TRBD2 (6 bases). This CDR3 has 13 residues. Between the trimmed V and J ends, which lost 5 bases and 3 bases, there was a span of 11 bases. From germline, CDR1 is SGHRS and CDR2 YFSETQ. DNA for the CDR3: TGCGCCAGCAGGGCGGCGGGAAAAGAGACCCAGTACTTC. It yields the protein CASRAAGKETQYF.

The chain links TRBV5-1 to TRBJ2-7; D gene unclear. Germline V gene sequence: CDR1 SGHRS, CDR2 YFSETQ. Trimming pared 4 bases from V and 3 bases from J, leaving 14 bases between. The CDR3 runs 14 residues. The CDR3 loop is CASSLTQFGYEQYF. CDR3 bases: TGCGCCAGCAGCCTGACTCAGTTCGGCTACGAGCAGTACTTC.

V is TRBV11-2 and J is TRBJ1-2; tentatively, D is TRBD1 (6 bases). Trimming removed 5 bases at V and 5 bases at J, with 12 bases between. In germline, CDR1 is SGHAT, CDR2 FQNNGV. CDR3 length: 13 amino acids. This CDR3 is CASSVQGPYGYTF. The CDR3 DNA sequence: TGTGCCAGCAGCGTACAGGGTCCTTATGGCTACACCTTC.

This clonotype came up a few times. The chain combines TRBV10-3 with TRBJ1-2; maybe TRBD1 (5 bases). The CDR3 runs to 15 residues. From germline, CDR1 is ENHRY and CDR2 SYGVKD. The V end lost 8 bases, the J end lost 4 bases, and 20 bases lay between the germline ends. CDR3 DNA: TGTGCCATCCATAACAGGCAGGCTGTTCCCTATGGCTACACCTTC. Protein: CAIHNRQAVPYGYTF.

In this sample, this clonotype turned up a few times. This rearrangement joins TRBV6-1 to TRBJ1-3, with D hard to call. Trimming cost V 1 base and J 0 bases, with 4 bases left between them. This CDR3 contains 14 residues. Germline-derived CDR1 and CDR2 are MNHNS and SASEGT. CDR3 region: CASSEVASGNTIYF. The CDR3 DNA follows: TGTGCCAGCAGTGAAGTGGCCTCTGGAAACACCATATATTTT.

This clonotype was counted once. This chain connects TRBV30 to TRBJ2-2; 10 bases are a match to TRBD1. V was pared by 0 bases and J by 6 bases, with 4 bases of the junction left unmatched. This CDR3 region has 15 residues. The germline gives CDR1 GTSNPN, CDR2 SVGIG (reference sequence). CDR3 nucleotides: TGTGCCTGGAGTGTAGGACAGGGGGTAGCCGGGGAGCTGTTTTTT. Amino acids: CAWSVGQGVAGELFF. The whole variable domain, remainder taken from reference TRBV30 and TRBJ2-2, is SQTIHQWPATLVQPVGSPLSLECTVEGTSNPNLYWYRQAAGRGLQLLFYSVGIGQISSEVPQNLSASRPQDRQFILSSKKLLLSDSGFYLCAWSVGQGVAGELFFGEGSRLTVL.

The chain is built from TRBV7-9 and TRBJ1-2; 9 nucleotides align to TRBD1. Germline V gene sequence: CDR1 SEHNR, CDR2 FQNEAQ (reference sequence). Trimming took 0 bases from V and 4 from J; bases not matched to a gene: 6. CDR3 size: 16 residues. In DNA form, the CDR3 reads TGTGCCAGCAGCTTAGCGAAACAGGGGGCGAGCTATGGCTACACCTTC. Its protein is CASSLAKQGASYGYTF.

The chain carries TRBV4-3 and TRBJ2-2, with unresolved D. V shed 0 bases and J shed 0 bases, with 5 bases lying between them. The CDR3 runs 15 residues. The germline V gene encodes CDR1 LGHNA and CDR2 YSLEER. CDR3 residues: CASSQDISNTGELFF. Here the CDR3 DNA reads TGCGCCAGCAGCCAAGATATCTCGAACACCGGGGAGCTGTTTTTT.

This clonotype occurred a few times. The gene calls are TRBV29-1 and TRBJ2-2; D remains ambiguous. V dropped 3 bases and J dropped 3 bases, with 14 bases sitting between them. Germline V gene lookup returns CDR1 SQVTM and CDR2 ANQGSEA. This CDR3 has 15 residues. CDR3 DNA: TGCAGCGTTGAGGTCCCCCTGATGGACACCGGGGAGCTGTTTTTT. The encoded protein is CSVEVPLMDTGELFF.

The chain links TRBV3-1 to TRBJ2-7; D might be TRBD2 (5 bases). V was shortened by 1 base and J by 2 bases, with 9 bases between the two germline ends. The CDR3 covers 14 residues. Germline lookup yields CDR1 LGHDT and CDR2 YNNKEL (reference sequence). The CDR3 loop is CASSQVGVTYEQYF. The CDR3 nucleotides read TGTGCCAGCAGCCAAGTGGGAGTAACCTACGAGCAGTACTTC.

The rearrangement joins TRBV25-1 to TRBJ1-1, with 9 bases that match TRBD1. The CDR3 runs 14 residues. V was clipped by 4 bases and J by 5 bases; unmatched bases: 5. From germline, CDR1 is MGHDK and CDR2 SYGVNS. In nucleotides, the CDR3 is TGTGCCAGCAGTGGCCCTGGGACAGGGACTGAAGCTTTCTTT. Translation gives CASSGPGTGTEAFF.

The V gene is TRBV6-5, the J gene TRBJ2-5, with D perhaps matching TRBD1 (7 bases). The germline V gene has CDR1 MNHEY and CDR2 SVGAGI. Trimming removed 7 bases at V and 4 bases at J, with 13 bases between. The CDR3 length is 13 residues. This CDR3 reads CASTRQGGETQYF. CDR3 bases: TGTGCCAGCACCAGACAGGGAGGAGAGACCCAGTACTTC.

This clonotype was seen more than once but under ten times. The chain recombines TRBV12-3 or TRBV12-4 with TRBJ2-3; possible D gene TRBD2, 5 bases. The CDR3 loop spans 14 amino acids. V gave up 5 bases and J gave up 1 base, with 10 bases separating them. This CDR3 is CASSPDWGTDTQYF. In DNA form, the CDR3 reads TGTGCCAGCAGTCCGGACTGGGGCACAGATACGCAGTATTTT.

The chain employs TRBV3-1 and TRBJ1-6, with D hard to call. CDR1 is LGHDT and CDR2 is YNNKEL in the germline V gene (reference sequence). The V gene lost 3 bases and the J gene lost 6 bases, with 15 bases spanning the gap. The CDR3 runs 16 residues. CDR3 loop: CASSHWAQQSNSPLHF. The CDR3 DNA follows: TGTGCCAGCAGCCATTGGGCCCAACAGTCTAATTCACCCCTCCACTTT.

The V and J genes are TRBV11-2 and TRBJ2-6; TRBD1 or TRBD2 may be the D gene (5 bases each). The CDR3 has 16 residues. Germline values: CDR1 SGHAT, CDR2 FQNNGV. V lost 2 bases, J lost 2 bases, and 10 bases lay in between. The CDR3 reads CASSLRGAPGANVLTF. CDR3 DNA: TGTGCCAGCAGCTTAAGGGGAGCTCCTGGGGCCAACGTCCTGACTTTC.

The rearrangement links TRBV20-1 to TRBJ2-3; a possible D gene is TRBD2 (5 bases). Trimming left V 3 bases short and J 0 bases short, with 31 bases between. CDR1 DFQATT and CDR2 SNEGSKA come from the germline V gene (reference sequence). The CDR3 totals 21 residues. The chain's CDR3 is CSARPAFEGPSQVQSTDTQYF. The CDR3 DNA sequence: TGCAGTGCTAGGCCGGCTTTTGAGGGTCCTAGCCAGGTCCAAAGCACAGATACGCAGTATTTT.

This clonotype turned up a few times. The rearrangement joins TRBV7-8 to TRBJ2-5, with TRBD2 matching 7 bases. The J call may not be correct, given that the DNA end is closer to TRBJ2-1. The CDR3 runs to 15 residues. Germline CDR1 reads SGHVS; CDR2 reads FQNEAQ. CDR3 sequence (DNA): TGTGCCAGCAGCTTAGACGGGGGGACGGGAGATGAGCAGTTCTTC. Its translation: CASSLDGGTGDEQFF.

This chain connects TRBV7-2 to TRBJ2-3; no clear D gene. The CDR3 contains 13 residues. V was trimmed by 3 bases and J by 5 bases, leaving 9 bases between them. The germline V gene has CDR1 SGHTA and CDR2 FQGNSA. The DNA of the CDR3 is TGTGCCAGCAGCTTTGCGATGCAAGATACGCAGTATTTT. Its protein is CASSFAMQDTQYF.

This clonotype was detected only a few times. The chain joins TRBV29-1 to TRBJ2-3, with 9 positions matching TRBD2. The CDR3 totals 14 residues. The germline V gene encodes CDR1 SQVTM and CDR2 ANQGSEA. V was pared by 4 bases and J by 5 bases, with 7 bases of the junction left unmatched. The CDR3 sequence: CSVGGTSTQDTQYF. The CDR3, as DNA: TGCAGCGTTGGCGGGACTAGCACCCAAGATACGCAGTATTTT.

This chain joins TRBV18 and TRBJ2-5, with 7 bases that match TRBD1. CDR3 length: 14 amino acids. CDR1 is KGHSH and CDR2 is LQKENI in the germline V gene. The trim removed 5 bases at V and 2 bases at J, leaving 5 bases unmatched. DNA of the CDR3: TGTGCCAGCTCAAGGGGGCATGGTCAAGAGACCCAGTACTTC. This codes for CASSRGHGQETQYF.